Following are 18 T cell receptor beta chains from one sample sequenced in a study of post-analysis software for immune sequencing data. Notes on the study in general: A handful of TRBV segments were significantly more frequent in patients than in controls. TRBV5-6, TRBV5-1 and TRBV20-1 were among these segments.

Unique-molecular-identifier-tagged TCR beta cDNA libraries were used. TCRdb re-analysed the PCR reads in MiXCR, keeping a single row per CDR3 protein. The table has 550,000 to 700,000 distinct CDR3 sequences, roughly 40% seen once. These receptors are not linked to any known antigen. Sequencing was done on a sample of blood. The receptors here all came from a girl aged 10-17 years with multiple sclerosis.

There are a few counts of this clonotype. V and J are TRBV4-1 and TRBJ2-3; 13 bases match TRBD2. V trimming: 6 bases; J trimming: 4 bases; junction bases outside the gene matches: 7. This CDR3 comprises 16 residues. Per germline, CDR1 MGHRA and CDR2 YSYEKL. CDR3 residues: CASRLTGTSGADTQYF. The CDR3, as DNA: TGCGCCAGCAGGCTCACCGGGACTAGCGGGGCAGATACGCAGTATTTT.

The V call is TRBV10-3, the J call TRBJ2-1; D tentatively fits TRBD1 or TRBD2 (6 bases each). Germline V gene data show CDR1 as ENHRY and CDR2 as SYGVKD. CDR3 length equals 14 residues. With 7 bases removed from V and 8 bases from J, the gap between germline ends came to 18 bases. The CDR3 sequence is CAINGGLSGDEQFF. Here the CDR3 DNA reads TGTGCCATCAATGGGGGCCTATCGGGGGATGAGCAGTTCTTC.

The J gene is TRBJ2-5, the V gene TRBV6-4; 7 nucleotides agree with TRBD2. Germline CDR1 and CDR2: MRHNA and SNTAGT. V lost 0 bases and J lost 2; bases outside the gene matches: 6. The CDR3 has 16 amino acids. CDR3 region: CASSDSGGKRQETQYF. In DNA, the CDR3 is TGTGCCAGCAGTGACTCGGGAGGGAAGCGGCAAGAGACCCAGTACTTC.

The chain recombines TRBV6-5 with TRBJ2-4; D is perhaps TRBD1 (5 bases). CDR1 is MNHEY and CDR2 is SVGAGI in the germline V gene. The V end lost 5 bases, the J end lost 1 base, and 12 bases lay between the germline ends. The CDR3 sequence is 15 residues long. The CDR3 DNA sequence: TGTGCCAGCAGTCCCACCAGGGTTGCCAAAAACATTCAGTACTTC. It codes for CASSPTRVAKNIQYF.

This chain joins TRBV12-3 or TRBV12-4 and TRBJ2-5, with D possibly TRBD1 on 6 matching bases. V lost 6 bases and J 5 bases, leaving 16 bases between the germline ends. The CDR3 sequence is 14 residues long. CDR3 amino acids: CASSVSTGAETQYF. The CDR3 nucleotides read TGTGCCAGCAGCGTATCGACAGGTGCGGAGACCCAGTACTTC.

The V gene is TRBV29-1, the J gene TRBJ1-2; possible D gene TRBD1, 6 bases. Germline loops: CDR1 SQVTM, CDR2 ANQGSEA. The CDR3 runs to 12 residues. Trimming removed 5 bases from V and 4 bases from J, with 11 bases in between. The CDR3 coding sequence is TGCAGCGTTAAAACAGGGACCTATGGCTACACCTTC. Amino acids: CSVKTGTYGYTF.

The genes are TRBV5-1 and TRBJ2-3; 9 bases match TRBD2. The V gene's germline CDR1 is SGHRS and CDR2 YFSETQ. The trim removed 7 bases at V and 2 bases at J, leaving 14 bases unmatched. The CDR3 is 17 residues long. CDR3 in amino acids: CASRMSLAGTNTDTQYF. CDR3 DNA sequence: TGCGCCAGCCGCATGAGCCTAGCGGGGACCAACACAGATACGCAGTATTTT.

The chain couples TRBV6-5 to TRBJ2-5; the match to TRBD2 covers 13 bases. The germline V gene encodes CDR1 MNHEY and CDR2 SVGAGI. Trimming took 4 bases from V and 5 from J; bases not matched to a gene: 13. The length of the CDR3 is 18 residues. CDR3 loop: CASSFLPGLAGAKETQYF. CDR3 DNA: TGTGCCAGCAGTTTCCTCCCAGGACTAGCGGGAGCGAAGGAGACCCAGTACTTC.

This clonotype was counted between two and nine times. V and J are TRBV29-1 and TRBJ2-7; D is perhaps TRBD2 (5 bases). CDR3 length: 13 residues. Germline loops: CDR1 SQVTM, CDR2 ANQGSEA. V dropped 3 bases and J dropped 2 bases, with 11 bases sitting between them. CDR3 loop: CSVDEGDTYEQYF. DNA for the CDR3: TGCAGCGTTGATGAGGGCGACACCTACGAGCAGTACTTC.

The rearrangement uses TRBV7-9 and TRBJ2-4; D perhaps matches TRBD2 (7 bases). The end of the DNA aligns better with TRBJ2-7, so the J call may be wrong. The germline V gene encodes CDR1 SEHNR and CDR2 FQNEAQ (reference sequence). This CDR3 is built from 15 residues. This CDR3 is CASSPRAGAKSEQYF. The DNA for the CDR3 is TGTGCCAGCAGCCCGAGGGCGGGGGCGAAGAGCGAGCAGTACTTC.

This clonotype was seen only a few times. The J gene is TRBJ1-6, the V gene TRBV6-5, with no clear D. CDR3 size: 16 residues. V was cut by 6 bases and J by 0 bases, with 12 bases left in between. Germline V gene lookup returns CDR1 MNHEY and CDR2 SVGAGI. The CDR3: CASRPYLSSYNSPLHF. The CDR3 DNA reads as TGTGCCAGCAGGCCCTACTTGAGCTCCTATAATTCACCCCTCCACTTT.

Concerning this clonotype itself: A much more abundant neighbour one base away suggests this may be a read error. The chain has TRBV29-1 and TRBJ1-2; D is unclear. V dropped 1 base and J dropped 8 bases, with 2 bases sitting between them. The CDR3 has 9 amino acids. The germline V gene encodes CDR1 SQVTM and CDR2 ANQGSEA. CDR3 amino acids: CSVEVGYTF. For the CDR3, the DNA is TGCAGCGTTGAAGTGGGCTACACCTTC. Full variable domain (missing parts from reference TRBV29-1 and TRBJ1-2): SAVISQKPSRDICQRGTSLTIQCQVDSQVTMMFWYRQQPGQSLTLIATANQGSEATYESGFVIDKFPISRPNLTFSTLTVSNMSPEDSSIYLCSVEVGYTFGSGTRLTVV.

This clonotype was found once. The CDR3 sequence: CASSSEAGTDLFF. CDR3 nucleotides: TGCGCCAGCAGCTCGGAGGCCGGGACAGACCTGTTTTTT. The gene calls are TRBV5-1 and TRBJ1-4, with TRBD1 identical over 7 bases. The CDR3 totals 13 residues. After removal of 3 bases from V and 14 bases from J, the junction contained 10 bases not matched to a gene. Germline V lookup: CDR1 SGHRS, CDR2 YFSETQ.

CDR3 amino acids: CASTLDGLNTEAFF. DNA of the CDR3: TGTGCCAGCACCCTGGACGGATTGAACACTGAAGCTTTCTTT. The V gene is TRBV12-3 or TRBV12-4, the J gene TRBJ1-1; no clear D. V gave up 7 bases and J gave up 0 bases, with 12 bases separating them. The CDR3 has 14 residues.

This clonotype appeared a few times. This chain connects TRBV11-2 to TRBJ2-3; 8 nucleotides line up with TRBD2. Germline CDR1 reads SGHAT; CDR2 reads FQNNGV. Losses at the gene ends were 2 bases for V and 3 bases for J; bases not matched to a gene: 13. CDR3 size: 18 residues. The CDR3 bases are TGTGCCAGCAGCTTATTTGTACCGCGTGGACTAGCAACAGATACGCAGTATTTT. Residues: CASSLFVPRGLATDTQYF.

This chain joins TRBV29-1 and TRBJ2-7; weak D call: TRBD2 (5 bases). The DNA end is a closer match to TRBJ2-5, so the J assignment may be wrong. Germline V gene data show CDR1 as SQVTM and CDR2 as ANQGSEA. CDR3 length: 13 residues. The CDR3 nucleotides read TGCAGCGTTGTGGACTCTCTCCGGGAGACCCAGTACTTC. It encodes CSVVDSLRETQYF.

CDR3 protein: CAARRPGLAPVEQYF. For the CDR3, the DNA is TGTGCCGCAAGACGTCCGGGACTAGCGCCGGTCGAGCAGTACTTC. This chain joins TRBV6-6 and TRBJ2-7; 10 bases map to TRBD2. J lost 6 bases, V lost 11 bases, and 16 bases had no gene match. The CDR3 is made up of 15 amino acids. Per the germline V gene, CDR1 is MNHNY and CDR2 is SVGAGI (reference sequence).

The chain is built from TRBV10-3 and TRBJ2-3; D call uncertain. V lost 9 bases, J lost 6 bases, and 16 bases lay in between. Germline V gene sequence: CDR1 ENHRY, CDR2 SYGVKD. The CDR3 consists of 13 residues. Written as DNA, the CDR3 is TGTGCCATGCGACGGGTCGTAGGCGATACGCAGTATTTT. Protein: CAMRRVVGDTQYF.